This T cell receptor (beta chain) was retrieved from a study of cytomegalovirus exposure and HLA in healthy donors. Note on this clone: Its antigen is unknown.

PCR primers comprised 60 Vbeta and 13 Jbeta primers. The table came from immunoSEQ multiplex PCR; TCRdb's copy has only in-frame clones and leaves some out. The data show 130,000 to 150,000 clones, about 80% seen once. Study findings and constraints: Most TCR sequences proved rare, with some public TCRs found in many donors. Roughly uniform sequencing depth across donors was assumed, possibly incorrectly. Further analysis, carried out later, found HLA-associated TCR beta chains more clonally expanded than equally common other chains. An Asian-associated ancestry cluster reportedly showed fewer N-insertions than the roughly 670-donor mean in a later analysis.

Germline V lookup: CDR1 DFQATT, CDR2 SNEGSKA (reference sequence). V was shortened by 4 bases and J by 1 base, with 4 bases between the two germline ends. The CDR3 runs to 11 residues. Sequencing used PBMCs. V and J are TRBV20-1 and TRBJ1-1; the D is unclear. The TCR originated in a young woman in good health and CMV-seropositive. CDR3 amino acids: CSAIQNTEAFF. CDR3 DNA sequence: TGCAGTGCTATCCAGAACACTGAAGCTTTCTTT.